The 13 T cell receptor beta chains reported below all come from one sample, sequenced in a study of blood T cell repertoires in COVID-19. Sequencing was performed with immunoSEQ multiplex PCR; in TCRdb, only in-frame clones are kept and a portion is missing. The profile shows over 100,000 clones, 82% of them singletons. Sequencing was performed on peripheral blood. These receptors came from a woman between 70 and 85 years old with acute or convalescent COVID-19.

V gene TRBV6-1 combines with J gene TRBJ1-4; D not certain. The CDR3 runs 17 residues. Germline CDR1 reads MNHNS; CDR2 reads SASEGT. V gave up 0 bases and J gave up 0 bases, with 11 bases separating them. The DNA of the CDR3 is TGTGCCAGCAGTGAAGCGCTTCTGGGAGCAACTAATGAAAAACTGTTTTTT. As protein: CASSEALLGATNEKLFF.

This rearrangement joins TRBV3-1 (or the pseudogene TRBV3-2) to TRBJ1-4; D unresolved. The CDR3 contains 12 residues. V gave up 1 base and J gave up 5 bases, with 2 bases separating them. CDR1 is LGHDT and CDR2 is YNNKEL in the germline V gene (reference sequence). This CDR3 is CASSQVNEKLFF. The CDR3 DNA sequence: TGTGCCAGCAGCCAAGTAAATGAAAAACTGTTTTTT.

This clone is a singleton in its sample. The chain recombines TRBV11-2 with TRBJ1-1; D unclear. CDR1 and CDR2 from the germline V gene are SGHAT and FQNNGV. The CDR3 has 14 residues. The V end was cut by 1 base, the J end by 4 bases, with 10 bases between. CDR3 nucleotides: TGTGCCAGCAGCTTAGGGGCGTCAAGCACTGAAGCTTTCTTT. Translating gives CASSLGASSTEAFF. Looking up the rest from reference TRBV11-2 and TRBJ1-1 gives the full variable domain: EAGVAQSPRYKIIEKRQSVAFWCNPISGHATLYWYQQILGQGPKLLIQFQNNGVVDDSQLPKDRFSAERLKGVDSTLKIQPAKLEDSAVYLCASSLGASSTEAFFGQGTRLTVV.

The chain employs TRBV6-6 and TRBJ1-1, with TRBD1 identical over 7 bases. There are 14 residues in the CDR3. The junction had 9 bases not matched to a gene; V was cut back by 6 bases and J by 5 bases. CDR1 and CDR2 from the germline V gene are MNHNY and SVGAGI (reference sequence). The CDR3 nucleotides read TGTGCCAGCAGGGCGGCACCAGGGGGTACTGAAGCTTTCTTT. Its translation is CASRAAPGGTEAFF.

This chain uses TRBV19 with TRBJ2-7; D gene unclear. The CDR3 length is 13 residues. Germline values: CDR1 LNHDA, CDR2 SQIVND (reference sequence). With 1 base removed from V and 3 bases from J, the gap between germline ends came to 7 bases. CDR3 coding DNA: TGTGCCAGTAGTATAGCGGCAGGCTACGAGCAGTACTTC. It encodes CASSIAAGYEQYF.

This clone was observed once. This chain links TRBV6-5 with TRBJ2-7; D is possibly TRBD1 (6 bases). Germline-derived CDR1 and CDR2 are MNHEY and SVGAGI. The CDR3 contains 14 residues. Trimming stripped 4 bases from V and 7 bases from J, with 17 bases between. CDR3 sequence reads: CASSSTGPTPEQYF. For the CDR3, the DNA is TGTGCCAGCAGTTCGACAGGCCCCACGCCTGAGCAGTACTTC.

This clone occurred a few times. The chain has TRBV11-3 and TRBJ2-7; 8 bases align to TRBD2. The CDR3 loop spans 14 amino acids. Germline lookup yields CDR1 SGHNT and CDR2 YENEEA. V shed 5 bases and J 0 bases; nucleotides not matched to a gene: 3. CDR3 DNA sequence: TGTGCCAGCAGCAGTAGCGGGGCCTCCTACGAGCAGTACGTC. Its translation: CASSSSGASYEQYV.

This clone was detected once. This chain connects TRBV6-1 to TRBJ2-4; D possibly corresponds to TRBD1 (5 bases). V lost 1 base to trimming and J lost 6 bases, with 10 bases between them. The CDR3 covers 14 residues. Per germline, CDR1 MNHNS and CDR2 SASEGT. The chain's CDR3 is CASSEVGQGNIQYF. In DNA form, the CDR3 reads TGTGCCAGCAGTGAAGTAGGGCAGGGAAACATTCAGTACTTC.

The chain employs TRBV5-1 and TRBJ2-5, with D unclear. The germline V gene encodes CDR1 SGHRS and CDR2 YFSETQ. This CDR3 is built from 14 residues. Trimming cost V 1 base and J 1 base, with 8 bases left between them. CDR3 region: CASSLFNSQETQYF. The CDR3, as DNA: TGCGCCAGCAGCTTGTTTAACAGCCAAGAGACCCAGTACTTC.

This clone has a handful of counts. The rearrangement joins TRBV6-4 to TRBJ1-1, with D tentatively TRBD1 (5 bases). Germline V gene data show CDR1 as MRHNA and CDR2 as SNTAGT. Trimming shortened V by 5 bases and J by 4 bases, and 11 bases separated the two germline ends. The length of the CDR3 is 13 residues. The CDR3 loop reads CASSSLGGTEAFF. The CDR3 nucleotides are TGTGCCAGCAGTTCCTTGGGGGGCACTGAAGCTTTCTTT.

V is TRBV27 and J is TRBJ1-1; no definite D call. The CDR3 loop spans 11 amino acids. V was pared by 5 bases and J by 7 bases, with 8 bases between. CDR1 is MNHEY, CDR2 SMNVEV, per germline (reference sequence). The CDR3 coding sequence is TGTGCCAGCAGTACCATCGGTGAAGCTTTCTTT. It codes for CASSTIGEAFF.

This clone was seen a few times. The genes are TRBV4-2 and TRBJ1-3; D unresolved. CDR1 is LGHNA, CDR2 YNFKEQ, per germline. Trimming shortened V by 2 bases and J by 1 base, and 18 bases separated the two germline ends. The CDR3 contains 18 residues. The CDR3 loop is CASSQYFASISSGNTIYF. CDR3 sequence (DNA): TGTGCCAGCAGCCAATATTTCGCCTCGATTAGTTCTGGAAACACCATATATTTT.

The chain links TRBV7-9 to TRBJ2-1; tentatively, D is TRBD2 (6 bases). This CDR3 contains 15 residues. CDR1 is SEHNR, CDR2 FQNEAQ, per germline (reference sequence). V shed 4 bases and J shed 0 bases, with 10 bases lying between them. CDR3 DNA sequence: TGTGCCAGCAGCTCGAGACTAGTCTCCTACAATGAGCAGTTCTTC. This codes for CASSSRLVSYNEQFF.